Below are 30 T cell receptor beta chains sequenced from a single sample in a study of metastatic and nonmetastatic thyroid tumors. Through MiXCR, TCRdb re-clonotyped the PCR reads. The table has some 6,000 clones, roughly 25% seen once. Patients had received no treatment of any kind before thyroid surgery. Sequences were obtained from adjacent normal tissue. Source of these receptors: a male donor with papillary thyroid cancer or a benign thyroid nodule (not recorded which). Some clones in this sample may be carry-over from other donors' samples.

This clone was observed a few times. The rearrangement links TRBV12-3 or TRBV12-4 to TRBJ1-1; no clear D gene. V was shortened by 6 bases and J by 0 bases, with 11 bases between the two germline ends. CDR3 length: 14 amino acids. In DNA form, the CDR3 reads TGTGCCAGCAGCTATCTGTCGATGAACACTGAAGCTTTCTTT. This codes for CASSYLSMNTEAFF.

Within the sample, this clone is medium-sized. CDR3 nucleotide sequence: TGTGCCAGCAGTTTGGGAGTATGGGGCCGGGGGTACACTGAAGCTTTCTTT. This codes for CASSLGVWGRGYTEAFF. V and J are TRBV28 and TRBJ1-1; D is possibly TRBD1 (5 bases). Deletions cut 3 bases from V and 3 bases from J, with 20 bases between. CDR3 size: 17 residues. The germline CDR1 and CDR2 sequences are MDHEN and SYDVKM.

This clone appeared a few times. The rearrangement links TRBV6-2 or TRBV6-3 to TRBJ1-3; no reliable D call. The ends were cut back, 2 bases at V and 4 bases at J, with 6 bases in the middle. The CDR3 is made up of 13 amino acids. Germline CDR1 reads MNHEY; CDR2 reads SVGEGT. CDR3 loop: CASSYGEGNTIYF. In DNA form, the CDR3 reads TGTGCCAGCAGTTACGGGGAAGGAAACACCATATATTTT.

This clone came up once. A much larger clone differs from this one at a single base, so this may be a read error. The J gene is TRBJ2-7, the V gene TRBV7-3; D might be TRBD1 (5 bases). Germline CDR1 SGHTA, CDR2 FQGTGA. The ends were cut back, 5 bases at V and 3 bases at J, with 17 bases in the middle. This CDR3 has 15 amino acids. The CDR3 region has the DNA TGTGCCAGCAGCCTTTGGGCAGGGTGCAGCTACGAGCAGTACTTC. Encoded protein: CASSLWAGCSYEQYF.

V usage is TRBV4-1 and J usage is TRBJ2-1, with TRBD1 matching 9 bases. V lost 3 bases to trimming and J lost 6 bases; unmatched junction nucleotides: 6. This CDR3 is built from 15 residues. CDR1 is MGHRA, CDR2 YSYEKL, per germline. The CDR3 spells CASSQTGGLSNEQFF. The CDR3 DNA follows: TGCGCCAGCAGCCAGACAGGGGGTTTATCCAATGAGCAGTTCTTC.

Regarding this clone: One end of the junction fails to match germline, which may point to a read error. Other DNA sequences within the sample encode an identical CDR3. The J gene is TRBJ2-2, the V gene TRBV6-2 or TRBV6-3, with 7 bases matching TRBD2. Germline assignment: CDR1 MNHEY and CDR2 SVGEGT. This CDR3 has 17 residues. CDR3 amino acids: CASSYLAGGPHTGELFF. The CDR3 DNA reads as TGTGCCAGCAGCTACTTAGCGGGTGGGCCACACACCGGGGAGCTGTTTTTT.

The chain couples TRBV30 to TRBJ1-5; D uncertain. With 1 base removed from V and 6 bases from J, the gap between germline ends came to 7 bases. The CDR3 is 12 amino acids. CDR1 and CDR2 (germline): GTSNPN, SVGIG (reference sequence). CDR3 coding DNA: TGTGCCTGGAGTGCCGATGGTCAGCCCCAGCATTTT. Translating it yields CAWSADGQPQHF.

In its sample, this clone is large. V is TRBV5-5 and J is TRBJ1-5; tentative D call: TRBD1 (5 bases). Germline V CDR1 and CDR2: SGHKS, YYEKEE (reference sequence). The V gene lost 3 bases and the J gene lost 2 bases, with 15 bases spanning the gap. The CDR3 is 16 residues long. CDR3 coding DNA: TGTGCCAGCAGCTCAAGGGGAGGGACGGGCAATCAGCCCCAGCATTTT. It codes for CASSSRGGTGNQPQHF. Full variable domain (missing parts from reference TRBV5-5 and TRBJ1-5): DAGVTQSPTHLIKTRGQQVTLRCSPISGHKSVSWYQQVLGQGPQFIFQYYEKEERGRGNFPDRFSARQFPNYSSELNVNALLLGDSALYLCASSSRGGTGNQPQHFGDGTRLSIL.

This clone was observed many times. This sequence may be a read error, since a much larger clone differs from it by one base. The rearrangement joins TRBV6-1 to TRBJ2-3; D is perhaps TRBD1 (5 bases). CDR3 length: 12 residues. V lost 6 bases, J lost 3 bases, and 7 bases lay in between. CDR1 is MNHNS and CDR2 is SASEGT in the germline V gene. Here the CDR3 reads CASSNRTDTQYF. The CDR3 DNA reads as TGTGCCAGCAGCAACAGGACAGATACGCAGTATTTT.

In this sample, this clone turned up many times. The gene calls are TRBV7-9 and TRBJ1-4; 10 bases agree with TRBD1. V lost 5 bases and J lost 4; bases outside the gene matches: 7. In germline, CDR1 is SEHNR, CDR2 FQNEAQ (reference sequence). This CDR3 has 16 residues. In DNA, the CDR3 is TGTGCCAGCAGCCTCCGGGACAGGGGTGTTAATGAAAAACTGTTTTTT. Translated: CASSLRDRGVNEKLFF.

This clone is large in the sample. The V call is TRBV4-2, the J call TRBJ1-4, with a tentative D call TRBD1 (5 bases). The CDR3 runs to 11 residues. Germline V CDR1 and CDR2: LGHNA, YNFKEQ. Trimming took 3 bases from V and 16 from J, leaving 12 bases between them. CDR3: CASSHGQGSFF. The CDR3 DNA is TGTGCCAGCAGCCACGGTCAGGGTTCGTTTTTT.

This sequence joins TRBV11-2 and TRBJ1-6; 7 nucleotides line up with TRBD1. V dropped 6 bases and J dropped 16; count of bases not matched to a gene: 24. The CDR3 contains 17 residues. Looked up from germline, CDR1 is SGHAT and CDR2 is FQNNGV. The CDR3 DNA sequence: TGTGCCAGCAGACCCGACAGGGTTTCACTTAAGAATTCACAACTCCACTTT. Encoded protein: CASRPDRVSLKNSQLHF. Combining the CDR3 with reference TRBV11-2 and TRBJ1-6 gives the whole variable domain EAGVAQSPRYKIIEKRQSVAFWCNPISGHATLYWYQQILGQGPKLLIQFQNNGVVDDSQLPKDRFSAERLKGVDSTLKIQPAKLEDSAVYLCASRPDRVSLKNSQLHFGNGTRLTVT.

The chain joins TRBV9 to TRBJ1-1, with TRBD1 matching over 8 bases. The V and J ends lost 3 bases and 2 bases, in that order; junction bases with no gene match: 15. Germline CDR1 reads SGDLS; CDR2 reads YYNGEE. The CDR3 is 18 residues long. The CDR3 loop reads CASSGTQGVDRDNTEAFF. For the CDR3, the DNA is TGTGCCAGCAGCGGAACACAGGGGGTTGACCGAGATAACACTGAAGCTTTCTTT.

Within the sample, this clone is medium-sized. The chain joins TRBV19 to TRBJ1-1, with D maybe TRBD1 (6 bases). This CDR3 has 14 amino acids. V lost 1 base to trimming and J lost 5 bases, with 11 bases between them. Germline CDR1 LNHDA, CDR2 SQIVND (reference sequence). The CDR3: CASSIVTGKTEAFF. In nucleotides, the CDR3 is TGTGCCAGTAGTATAGTTACAGGGAAAACTGAAGCTTTCTTT. The variable domain in full, with the rest retrieved from reference TRBV19 and TRBJ1-1, is DGGITQSPKYLFRKEGQNVTLSCEQNLNHDAMYWYRQDPGQGLRLIYYSQIVNDFQKGDIAEGYSVSREKKESFPLTVTSAQKNPTAFYLCASSIVTGKTEAFFGQGTRLTVV.

This chain uses TRBV6-1 with TRBJ2-1; 11 bases align to TRBD2. The ends lost 3 bases at V and 3 bases at J; junction bases unmatched: 4. This CDR3 comprises 16 residues. Germline loops: CDR1 MNHNS, CDR2 SASEGT. The CDR3 region is CASSEDGTSGYNEQFF. DNA for the CDR3: TGTGCCAGCAGTGAGGACGGGACTAGCGGCTACAATGAGCAGTTCTTC.

This chain joins TRBV4-2 and TRBJ1-2; unclear D gene. Germline CDR1 LGHNA, CDR2 YNFKEQ. The CDR3 covers 15 residues. The germline V and J ends were trimmed by 0 bases and 5 bases, with 13 bases remaining between them. The CDR3 bases are TGTGCCAGCAGCCAAGATGTCTCGCCTCGATATGGCTACACCTTC. It encodes CASSQDVSPRYGYTF.

CDR3 in amino acids: CASSPGDRVGEAFF. For the CDR3, the DNA is TGTGCCAGCAGCCCAGGGGACAGGGTTGGTGAAGCTTTCTTT. V and J are TRBV3-1 and TRBJ1-1; 9 bases agree with TRBD1. The V gene end was trimmed by 4 bases and the J gene end by 7 bases; junction bases not matched to a gene: 7. The germline V gene encodes CDR1 LGHDT and CDR2 YNNKEL (reference sequence). The CDR3 is 14 residues long.

This clone was recorded once. This sequence joins TRBV4-1 and TRBJ2-5, with D unclear. Germline values: CDR1 MGHRA, CDR2 YSYEKL. This CDR3 has 15 residues. V was trimmed by 0 bases and J by 4 bases, leaving 12 bases between them. The CDR3 coding sequence is TGCGCCAGCAGCCAAGAGCCCCGAGTTGGAGAGACCCAGTACTTC. Its protein product is CASSQEPRVGETQYF.

This clone appeared a few times. The J gene is TRBJ1-5, the V gene TRBV12-3 or TRBV12-4, with a possible D match to TRBD1 (5 bases). V gave up 6 bases and J gave up 11 bases, with 20 bases separating them. The CDR3 has 14 amino acids. The CDR3 DNA is TGTGCCAGCAGGTCCCGGGGCTCCTACCAGGCCCAGCATTTT. Translated: CASRSRGSYQAQHF.

This clone appeared once. The chain employs TRBV12-5 and TRBJ2-5, with TRBD1 matching 8 bases. The germline V gene has CDR1 LGHNT and CDR2 FRNRAP. Germline trimming cut 6 bases from V and 1 base from J; bases unmatched to any gene: 4. The CDR3 runs 14 residues. CDR3 sequence reads: CASGRGQGQETQYF. CDR3 coding DNA: TGTGCTAGTGGCCGAGGACAGGGCCAAGAGACCCAGTACTTC.

This clone is medium-sized in the sample. The chain couples TRBV7-9 to TRBJ1-3, with TRBD1 as a possible D gene (6 bases). The CDR3 has 14 residues. Trimming cost V 5 bases and J 2 bases, with 10 bases left between them. CDR1 is SEHNR, CDR2 FQNEAQ, per germline (reference sequence). CDR3 bases: TGTGCCAGCAGCCGATGGGACACTGGAAACACCATATATTTT. The encoded protein is CASSRWDTGNTIYF.

This clone is medium-sized in the sample. This chain joins TRBV9 and TRBJ2-2; a possible D gene is TRBD2 (5 bases). The CDR3 totals 13 residues. Looked up from germline, CDR1 is SGDLS and CDR2 is YYNGEE. Trimming cost V 3 bases and J 2 bases, with 5 bases left between them. The CDR3 region is CASSGLNTGELFF. The CDR3 DNA is TGTGCCAGCAGCGGACTAAACACCGGGGAGCTGTTTTTT. Supplemented by reference TRBV9 and TRBJ2-2, the full variable domain reads DSGVTQTPKHLITATGQRVTLRCSPRSGDLSVYWYQQSLDQGLQFLIQYYNGEERAKGNILERFSAQQFPDLHSELNLSSLELGDSALYFCASSGLNTGELFFGEGSRLTVL.

With regard to this clone: A single base separates this from a much larger clone, so it may be a read error. This chain's CDR3 is CASSLDPSVRGEQYF. As DNA, the CDR3 is TGTGCCAGCAGCTTAGATCCTAGCGTGAGGGGGGAGCAGTACTTC. The chain couples TRBV11-2 to TRBJ2-7, with D perhaps being TRBD1 or TRBD2 (6 bases each). The V end was cut by 0 bases, the J end by 7 bases, with 16 bases between. The germline CDR1 and CDR2 sequences are SGHAT and FQNNGV. The CDR3 loop spans 15 amino acids.

This chain connects TRBV5-1 to TRBJ1-6; D is unclear. Trimming stripped 4 bases from V and 10 bases from J, with 12 bases between. The CDR3 runs 13 residues. Germline V gives CDR1 SGHRS, CDR2 YFSETQ. CDR3 region: CASSEGIDSPLHF. The CDR3 bases are TGCGCCAGCAGCGAGGGAATCGACTCACCCCTCCACTTT. Full variable domain (missing parts from reference TRBV5-1 and TRBJ1-6): KAGVTQTPRYLIKTRGQQVTLSCSPISGHRSVSWYQQTPGQGLQFLFEYFSETQRNKGNFPGRFSGRQFSNSRSEMNVSTLELGDSALYLCASSEGIDSPLHFGNGTRLTVT.

With regard to this clone: A read error may account for a junction end that differs from germline. The chain carries TRBV7-6 and TRBJ2-3; tentative D call: TRBD1 (6 bases). The CDR3 is 15 amino acids. Germline V gene sequence: CDR1 SGHVS, CDR2 FNYEAQ. The CDR3 protein is CAISRWTELTDTQYF. CDR3 in DNA: TGTGCCATCAGCCGGTGGACAGAACTCACAGATACGCAGTATTTT.

Relative to its sample, this clone is large. The chain recombines TRBV20-1 with TRBJ1-5, with 11 bases aligning to TRBD1. Per the germline V gene, CDR1 is DFQATT and CDR2 is SNEGSKA (reference sequence). This CDR3 is 14 amino acids long. Germline trimming cut 6 bases from V and 6 bases from J; bases unmatched to any gene: 7. This CDR3 reads CSARTGGTVQPQHF. The CDR3 DNA sequence: TGCAGTGCCAGGACAGGGGGCACGGTTCAGCCCCAGCATTTT.

This rearrangement joins TRBV10-2 to TRBJ2-5; D is undetermined. Germline lookup yields CDR1 WSHSY and CDR2 SAAADI. V gave up 2 bases and J gave up 4 bases, with 8 bases separating them. This CDR3 spans 13 amino acids. CDR3 DNA sequence: TGCGCCAGCAGTGAGCAAGGATCAGAGACCCAGTACTTC. Encoded protein: CASSEQGSETQYF.

The chain carries TRBV6-2 or TRBV6-3 and TRBJ2-1; D remains ambiguous. V was clipped by 3 bases and J by 5 bases, with 8 bases between them. The CDR3 has 13 amino acids. The germline V gene has CDR1 MNHEY and CDR2 SVGEGT. The CDR3 sequence is CASSYFLNNEQFF. The CDR3 DNA is TGTGCCAGCAGTTATTTTCTCAACAATGAGCAGTTCTTC.

On this clone: This sequence may be a read error, since a much larger clone differs from it by one base. This chain's CDR3 is CASSNRGGVNEQFF. The CDR3, as DNA: TGTGCCAGCAGTAATCGGGGGGGCGTCAATGAGCAGTTCTTC. The gene calls are TRBV12-3 or TRBV12-4 and TRBJ2-1; 8 nucleotides agree with TRBD2. Trimming cost V 5 bases and J 6 bases; bases outside gene matches: 6. This CDR3 has 14 amino acids.

This clone occurred a few times. The gene calls are TRBV5-3 and TRBJ1-5, with unresolved D. TRBV5-3 is treated as an ORF (open reading frame) with a function not yet certain. The CDR3 has 15 amino acids. Trimming shortened V by 8 bases and J by 3 bases, and 18 bases separated the two germline ends. This CDR3 reads CASKPRHLDNQPQHF. The CDR3 DNA sequence: TGTGCCAGTAAACCTCGACATCTTGACAATCAGCCCCAGCATTTT.